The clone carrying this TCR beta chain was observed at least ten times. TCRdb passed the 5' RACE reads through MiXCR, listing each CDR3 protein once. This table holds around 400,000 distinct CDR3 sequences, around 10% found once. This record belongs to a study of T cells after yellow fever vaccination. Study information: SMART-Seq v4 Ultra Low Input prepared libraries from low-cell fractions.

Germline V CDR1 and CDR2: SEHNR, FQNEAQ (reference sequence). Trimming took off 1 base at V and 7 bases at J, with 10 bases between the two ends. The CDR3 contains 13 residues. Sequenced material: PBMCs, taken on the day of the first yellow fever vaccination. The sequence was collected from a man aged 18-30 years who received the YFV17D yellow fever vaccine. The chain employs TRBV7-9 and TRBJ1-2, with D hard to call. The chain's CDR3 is CASSLVEGSGYTF. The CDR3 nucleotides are TGTGCCAGCAGCTTAGTCGAAGGGTCTGGCTACACCTTC.